The source of this T cell receptor beta chain is a study of T cell changes during pregnancy in multiple sclerosis. Measured with immunoSEQ multiplex PCR; TCRdb has only the in-frame clones, and not every one. The table lists about 67,000 clones, roughly nine tenths of them singletons, with about 2.5% in the top ten. The CDR3 is made up of 16 amino acids. Per the germline V gene, CDR1 is LGHNA and CDR2 is YSLEER. The V gene end was trimmed by 3 bases and the J gene end by 4 bases; junction bases not matched to a gene: 11. Sequencing was performed on peripheral blood, taken in the first trimester of pregnancy. This TCR derives from a female donor with multiple sclerosis, enrolled in a pregnancy study. This chain links TRBV4-3 with TRBJ1-2, with TRBD1 matching over 7 bases. DNA of the CDR3: TGCGCCAGCAGCCAGATACCAGGGGGGAACCTCTATGGCTACACCTTC. Translating gives CASSQIPGGNLYGYTF.